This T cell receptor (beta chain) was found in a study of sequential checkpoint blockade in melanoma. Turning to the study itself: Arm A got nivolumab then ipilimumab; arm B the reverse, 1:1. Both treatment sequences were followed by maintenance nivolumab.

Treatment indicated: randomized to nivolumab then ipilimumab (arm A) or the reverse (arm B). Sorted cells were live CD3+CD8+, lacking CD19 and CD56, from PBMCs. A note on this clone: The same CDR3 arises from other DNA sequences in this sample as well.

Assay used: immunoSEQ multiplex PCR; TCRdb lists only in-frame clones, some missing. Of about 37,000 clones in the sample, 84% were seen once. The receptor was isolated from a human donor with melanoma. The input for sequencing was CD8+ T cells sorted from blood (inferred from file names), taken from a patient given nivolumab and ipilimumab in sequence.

CDR3 residues: CASSLGDRGLSYEQYF. The CDR3 region has the DNA TGTGCCAGCAGTTTAGGGGACAGGGGACTCTCCTACGAGCAGTACTTC. The rearrangement links TRBV27 to TRBJ2-7, with 10 bases that match TRBD1. With V trimmed by 2 bases and J by 0 bases, 4 bases remained unmatched. Germline V CDR1 and CDR2: MNHEY, SMNVEV (reference sequence). The CDR3 contains 16 residues.